The rows below give T cell receptor beta chains drawn from one sample of a study of tumor-infiltrating lymphocytes in primary liver carcinoma. TCRdb re-derived calls from the multiplex PCR reads in MiXCR, one entry per CDR3 protein. There are roughly 50,000 distinct CDR3 sequences in the sample; about three quarters occur only once, and under 30% lies in the top ten. The sequenced sample consisted of liver tumor tissue from sampling region 2. These receptors originate from a man in his forties with primary liver carcinoma and hepatitis B virus infection. CDR3s include the opening cysteine and the closing phenylalanine or tryptophan. The D gene is left open where the match is weak. Expanded clones get a size class; other rows say once, few or many, or leave the size out.

clone_size d_call j_call v_call cdr3_aa cdr3_nt
NA TRBD1 TRBJ1-2 TRBV28 CASSSKTGDKGYGYTF TGTGCCAGCAGTTCCAAGACAGGGGATAAGGGCTATGGCTACACCTTC
NA TRBD1 TRBJ2-1 TRBV12-3/TRBV12-4 CASSYGRGNYNERFF TGTGCCAGCAGTTATGGCAGGGGGAACTACAATGAACGGTTCTTC
NA NA TRBJ1-3 TRBV7-9 CTSGVSGPRNTIYF TGTACCAGCGGCGTTTCGGGCCCGAGAAACACCATATATTTT
medium-sized TRBD2 TRBJ2-3 TRBV29-1 CSVGPAGGHTDTQYF TGCAGCGTTGGGCCCGCGGGGGGGCACACAGATACGCAGTATTTT
NA TRBD2 TRBJ2-3 TRBV11-2 CASSEAPQRLADADTQYF TGTGCCAGCAGCGAGGCCCCACAGAGACTAGCGGACGCAGATACGCAGTATTTT
NA NA TRBJ2-4 TRBV11-2 CDSSFQGGTVLYF TGTGACAGCAGCTTTCAAGGGGGAACGGTTCTGTACTTC
many NA TRBJ2-7 TRBV2 CARSQGEGLEQYF TGTGCCAGGTCCCAGGGAGAAGGACTCGAGCAGTACTTC
NA TRBD1 TRBJ2-5 TRBV10-3 CAISEGQNHETQYF TGCGCCATCAGTGAGGGACAGAACCATGAGACCCAGTACTTC
many NA TRBJ1-1 TRBV6-4 CASSDSDNTEAFF TGTGCCAGCAGTGACTCGGACAACACTGAAGCTTTCTTT
once TRBD1 TRBJ1-3 TRBV29-1 CNRRDSRSLRGNTIYF TGCAACCGCCGGGACAGCCGCTCCTTGAGAGGAAACACCATATATTTT
NA TRBD2 TRBJ2-1 TRBV11-1 CASSLGLVGEVDNVQLF TGTGCCAGCAGCCTGGGACTAGTGGGAGAAGTTGACAATGTGCAGCTCTTC
NA NA TRBJ2-1 TRBV2 CASSAAIPTIQQFF TGTGCCAGCAGTGCAGCGATACCCACGATCCAGCAGTTCTTC
NA NA TRBJ2-5 TRBV6-1 CASTGPRELQETQYF TGTGCCAGCACTGGCCCCAGGGAGCTCCAAGAGACCCAGTACTTC
NA NA TRBJ2-1 TRBV20-1 CSVPPRSPYNEQFF TGCAGTGTCCCCCCCCGAAGCCCTTACAATGAGCAGTTCTTC
NA NA TRBJ2-1 TRBV6-5 CASRQTNGASYNEQFF TGTGCCAGCAGACAGACTAATGGGGCGTCCTACAATGAGCAGTTCTTC
NA NA TRBJ2-2 TRBV6-5 CASSYAVDSTGKLFF TGTGCCAGCAGTTACGCAGTGGACAGCACCGGGAAGCTCTTTTTT
NA TRBD2 TRBJ2-1 TRBV11-1 CASSLGLAGEVDNELFF TGTGCCAGCAGTCTGGGACTAGCAGGAGAAGTTGACAATGAGCTGTTCTTC
NA NA TRBJ2-5 TRBV6-2/TRBV6-3 CASSYDGSQETHYF TGTGCCAGCAGTTACGACGGTAGTCAAGAGACCCATTACTTC
NA NA TRBJ2-1 TRBV11-1 CTSSSGYWPYEQFF TGTACCAGCAGCTCAGGTTATTGGCCCTATGAGCAGTTTTTC
NA NA TRBJ2-2 TRBV7-9 CVSSFNSGELFF TGTGTCAGCAGTTTTAACAGCGGGGAGCTGTTTTTT